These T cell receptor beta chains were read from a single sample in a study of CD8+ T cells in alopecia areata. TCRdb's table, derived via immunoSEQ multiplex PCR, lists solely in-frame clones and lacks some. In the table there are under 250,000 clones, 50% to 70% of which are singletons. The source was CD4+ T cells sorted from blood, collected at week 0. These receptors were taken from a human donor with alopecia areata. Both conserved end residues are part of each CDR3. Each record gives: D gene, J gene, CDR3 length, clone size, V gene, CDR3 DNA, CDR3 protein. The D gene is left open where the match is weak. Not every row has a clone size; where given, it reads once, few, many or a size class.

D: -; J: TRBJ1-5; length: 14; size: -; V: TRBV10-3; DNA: TGTGCCATCAGGGCCGGACAGAGCAATCAGCCCCAGCATTTT; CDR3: CAIRAGQSNQPQHF
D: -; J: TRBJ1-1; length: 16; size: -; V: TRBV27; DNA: TGTGCCAGCAGTGGCGCGGGACCGACGTCCCAAACTGAAGCTTTCTTT; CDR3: CASSGAGPTSQTEAFF
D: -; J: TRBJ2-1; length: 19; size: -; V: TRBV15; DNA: TGTGCCACCAGCAGAGAATGGTTAGGTTATGGGGACTCCTACAATGAGCAGTTCTTC; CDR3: CATSREWLGYGDSYNEQFF
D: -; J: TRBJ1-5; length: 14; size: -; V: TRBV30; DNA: TGTGCCTGGAGTGAGGGGACACACAATCAGCCCCAGCATTTT; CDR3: CAWSEGTHNQPQHF
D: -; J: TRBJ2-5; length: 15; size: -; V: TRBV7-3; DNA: TGTGCCAGCAGCTTAACAGGGACTGTTCAAGAGACCCAGTACTTC; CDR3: CASSLTGTVQETQYF
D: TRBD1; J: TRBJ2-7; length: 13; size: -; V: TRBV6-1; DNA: TGTGCCAGCAGCCCACAGGGGTTCTACGAGCAGTACTTC; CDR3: CASSPQGFYEQYF
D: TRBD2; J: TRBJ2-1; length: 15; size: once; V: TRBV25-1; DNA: TGTGCCAGCCGTTCTAGCGGGAGCTCCTACAATGAGCAGTTCTTC; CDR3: CASRSSGSSYNEQFF
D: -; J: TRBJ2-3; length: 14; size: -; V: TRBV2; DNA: TGTGCCAGCAGTGATGGGGGGAGCACAGATACGCAGTATTTT; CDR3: CASSDGGSTDTQYF
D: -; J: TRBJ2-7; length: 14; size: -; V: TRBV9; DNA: TGTGCCAGCAGCGTAGACCCCGGCTCCTACGAGCAGTACTTC; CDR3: CASSVDPGSYEQYF
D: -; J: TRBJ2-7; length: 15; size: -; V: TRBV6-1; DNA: TGTGCCAGCAGGCCAATGACAGGAGACCCCTACGAGCAGTACTTC; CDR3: CASRPMTGDPYEQYF
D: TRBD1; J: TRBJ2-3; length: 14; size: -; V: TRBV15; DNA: TGTGCCACCAGCAACCGACAGGGTCCAGATACGCAGTATTTT; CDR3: CATSNRQGPDTQYF
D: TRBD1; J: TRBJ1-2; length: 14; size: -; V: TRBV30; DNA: TGTGCCTGGAGTAGGGACAGGACTAACTATGGCTACACCTTC; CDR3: CAWSRDRTNYGYTF
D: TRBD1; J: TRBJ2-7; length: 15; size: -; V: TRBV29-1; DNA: TGCAGCGTTTGGGAGCCAGGGACAGTCCGTGACGAGCAGTACTTC; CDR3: CSVWEPGTVRDEQYF
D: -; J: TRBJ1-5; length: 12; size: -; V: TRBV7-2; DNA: TGTGCCAGCAGCCCCCGTAATCAGCCCCAGCATTTT; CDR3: CASSPRNQPQHF
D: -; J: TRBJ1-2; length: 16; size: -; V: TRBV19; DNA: TGTGCCAGTAGTATCCCCCTTTTGGCAGGTAGCTATGGCTACACCTTC; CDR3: CASSIPLLAGSYGYTF
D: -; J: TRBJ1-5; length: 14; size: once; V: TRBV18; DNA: TGTGCCAGCTCACCCGGACACCGAAATCAGCCCCAGCATTTT; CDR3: CASSPGHRNQPQHF
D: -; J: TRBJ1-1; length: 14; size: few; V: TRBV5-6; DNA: TGTGCCAGCAGCTTTTACGCAGTGAACACTGAAGCTTTCTTT; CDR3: CASSFYAVNTEAFF
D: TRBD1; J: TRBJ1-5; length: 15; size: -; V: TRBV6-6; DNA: TGTGCCAGCAGTTACCTAGACAGGGGCAATCAGCCCCAGCATTTT; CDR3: CASSYLDRGNQPQHF
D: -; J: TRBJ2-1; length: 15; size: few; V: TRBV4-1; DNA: TGCGCCAGCAGCCAAGAGAGGGCCGCTAGGACTGAGCAGTTCTTC; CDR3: CASSQERAARTEQFF
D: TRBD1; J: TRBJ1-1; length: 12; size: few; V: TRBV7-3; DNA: TGTGCCAGCAGCACCCGGACAGGGCACGCTTTCTTT; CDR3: CASSTRTGHAFF
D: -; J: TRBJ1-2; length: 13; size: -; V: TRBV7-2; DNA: TGTGCCAATCAGGGAGGGGGGCTCTATGGCTACACCTTC; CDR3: CANQGGGLYGYTF
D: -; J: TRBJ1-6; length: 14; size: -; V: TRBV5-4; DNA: TGTGCCAGCAGCCCGGAGGCCGTGGATTCACCCCTCCACTTT; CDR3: CASSPEAVDSPLHF
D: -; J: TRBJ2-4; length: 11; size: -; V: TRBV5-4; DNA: TGTGCCAGCAGGGGGGGATACATTCAGTACTTC; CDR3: CASRGGYIQYF
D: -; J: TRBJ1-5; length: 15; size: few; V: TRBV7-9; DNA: TGTGCCAGCAGCTTAGACGGACATGGAACTCAGCCCCAGCATTTT; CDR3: CASSLDGHGTQPQHF
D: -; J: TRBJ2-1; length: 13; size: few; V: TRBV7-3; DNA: TGTGCCAGCAGCTTTGATACAAGGGGCGAGCAGTTCTTC; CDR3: CASSFDTRGEQFF
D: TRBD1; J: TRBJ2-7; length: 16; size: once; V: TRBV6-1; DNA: TGTGCCAGCAGTGCTACAGGGGGCAGGGGTTCCTACGAGCAGTACTTC; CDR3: CASSATGGRGSYEQYF
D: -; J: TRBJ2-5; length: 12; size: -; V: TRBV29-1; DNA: TGCAGCGTAGAGGGGGTCCAAGAGACCCAGTACTTC; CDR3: CSVEGVQETQYF
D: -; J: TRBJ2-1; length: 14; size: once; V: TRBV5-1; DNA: TGCGCCAGCAGCTTTCCTCGGGAGTACAATGAGCAGTTCTTC; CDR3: CASSFPREYNEQFF